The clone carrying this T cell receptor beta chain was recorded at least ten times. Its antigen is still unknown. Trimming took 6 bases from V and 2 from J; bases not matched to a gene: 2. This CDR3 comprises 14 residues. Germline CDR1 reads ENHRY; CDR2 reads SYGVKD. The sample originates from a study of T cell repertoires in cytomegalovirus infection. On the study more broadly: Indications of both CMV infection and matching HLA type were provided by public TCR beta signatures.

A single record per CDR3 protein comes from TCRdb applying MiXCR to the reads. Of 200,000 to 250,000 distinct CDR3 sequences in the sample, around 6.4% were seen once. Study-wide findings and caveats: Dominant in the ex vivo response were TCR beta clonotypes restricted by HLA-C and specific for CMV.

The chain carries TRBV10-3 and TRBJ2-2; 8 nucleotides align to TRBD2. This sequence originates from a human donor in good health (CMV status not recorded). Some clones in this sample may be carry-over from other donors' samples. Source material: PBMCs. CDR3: CAIRLADNTGELFF. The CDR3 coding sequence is TGTGCCATCAGACTAGCGGATAACACCGGGGAGCTGTTTTTT.